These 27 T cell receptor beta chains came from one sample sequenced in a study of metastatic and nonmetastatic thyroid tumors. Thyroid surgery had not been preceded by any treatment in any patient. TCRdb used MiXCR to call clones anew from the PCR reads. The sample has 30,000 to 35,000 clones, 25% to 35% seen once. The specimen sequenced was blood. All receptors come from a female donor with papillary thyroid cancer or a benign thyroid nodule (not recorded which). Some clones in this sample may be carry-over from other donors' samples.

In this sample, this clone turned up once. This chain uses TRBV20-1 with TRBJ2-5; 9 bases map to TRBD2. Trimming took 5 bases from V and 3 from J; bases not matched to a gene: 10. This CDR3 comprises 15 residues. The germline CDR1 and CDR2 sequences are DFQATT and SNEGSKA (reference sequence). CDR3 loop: CSAPRTGLAEETQYF. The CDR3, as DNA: TGCAGTGCTCCCAGGACGGGACTAGCTGAAGAGACCCAGTACTTC.

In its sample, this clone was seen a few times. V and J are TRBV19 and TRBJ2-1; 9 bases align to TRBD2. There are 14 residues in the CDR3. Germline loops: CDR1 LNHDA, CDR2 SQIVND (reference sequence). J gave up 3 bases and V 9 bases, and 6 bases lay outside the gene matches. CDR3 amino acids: CASCSGRDYNEQFF. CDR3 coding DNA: TGTGCCAGCTGTAGCGGGAGAGACTACAATGAGCAGTTCTTC. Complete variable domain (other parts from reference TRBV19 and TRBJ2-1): DGGITQSPKYLFRKEGQNVTLSCEQNLNHDAMYWYRQDPGQGLRLIYYSQIVNDFQKGDIAEGYSVSREKKESFPLTVTSAQKNPTAFYLCASCSGRDYNEQFFGPGTRLTVL.

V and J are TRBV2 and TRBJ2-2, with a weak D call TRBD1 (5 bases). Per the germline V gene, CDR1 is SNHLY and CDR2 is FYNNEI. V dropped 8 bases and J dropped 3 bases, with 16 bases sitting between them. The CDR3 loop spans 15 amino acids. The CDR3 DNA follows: TGTGCCAGCCTGGGGTGGCAGGGTCACACCGGGGAGCTGTTTTTT. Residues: CASLGWQGHTGELFF.

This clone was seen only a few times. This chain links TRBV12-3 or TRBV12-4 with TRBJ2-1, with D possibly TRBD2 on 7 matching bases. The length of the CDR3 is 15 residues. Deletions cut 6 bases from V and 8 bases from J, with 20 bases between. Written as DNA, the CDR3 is TGTGCCAGCAGCCAAAGGGGGGGGCCCTCTTATGAGCAGTTCTTC. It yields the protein CASSQRGGPSYEQFF.

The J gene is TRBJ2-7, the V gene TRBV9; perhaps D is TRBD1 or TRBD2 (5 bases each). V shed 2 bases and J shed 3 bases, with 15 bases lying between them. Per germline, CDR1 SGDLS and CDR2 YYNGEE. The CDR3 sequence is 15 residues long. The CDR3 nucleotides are TGTGCCAGCAGCGTTGCAGGGAGCAACTTCTACGAGCAGTACTTC. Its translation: CASSVAGSNFYEQYF.

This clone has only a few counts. CDR3 in DNA: TGTGCCACAAGCTGGGACGGACACTCTGGGGCCAACGTCCTGACTTTC. Residues: CATSWDGHSGANVLTF. The chain recombines TRBV2 with TRBJ2-6; D may correspond to TRBD1 or TRBD2 (5 bases each). The CDR3 spans 16 residues. V was trimmed by 10 bases and J by 0 bases, leaving 16 bases between them. Looked up from germline, CDR1 is SNHLY and CDR2 is FYNNEI.

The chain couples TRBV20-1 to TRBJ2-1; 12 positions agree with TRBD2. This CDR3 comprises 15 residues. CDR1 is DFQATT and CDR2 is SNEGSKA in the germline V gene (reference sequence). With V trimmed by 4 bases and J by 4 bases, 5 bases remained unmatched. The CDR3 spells CSAMTSGGDYNEQFF. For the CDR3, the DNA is TGCAGTGCTATGACTAGCGGGGGAGATTACAATGAGCAGTTCTTC.

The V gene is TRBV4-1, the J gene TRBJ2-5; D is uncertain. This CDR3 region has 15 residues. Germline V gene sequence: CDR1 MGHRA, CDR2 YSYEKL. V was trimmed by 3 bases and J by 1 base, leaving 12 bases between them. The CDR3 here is CASSQVKERQETQYF. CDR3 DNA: TGCGCCAGCAGCCAGGTCAAGGAGCGCCAAGAGACCCAGTACTTC.

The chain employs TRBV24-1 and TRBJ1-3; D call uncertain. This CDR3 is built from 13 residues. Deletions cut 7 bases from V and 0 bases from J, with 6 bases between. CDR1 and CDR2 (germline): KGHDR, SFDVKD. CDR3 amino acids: CATSEDSGNTIYF. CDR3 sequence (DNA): TGTGCCACCAGCGAGGACTCTGGAAACACCATATATTTT.

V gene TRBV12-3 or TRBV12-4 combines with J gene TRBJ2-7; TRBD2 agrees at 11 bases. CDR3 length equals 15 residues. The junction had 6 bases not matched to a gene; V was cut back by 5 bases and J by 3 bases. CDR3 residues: CASSPGTSGVYEQYF. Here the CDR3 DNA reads TGTGCCAGCAGTCCCGGGACTAGCGGAGTCTACGAGCAGTACTTC.

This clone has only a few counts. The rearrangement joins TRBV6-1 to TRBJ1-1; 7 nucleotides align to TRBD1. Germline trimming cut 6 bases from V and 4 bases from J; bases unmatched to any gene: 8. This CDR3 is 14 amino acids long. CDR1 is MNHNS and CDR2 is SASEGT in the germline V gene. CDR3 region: CASSRNRGGTEAFF. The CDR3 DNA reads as TGTGCCAGCAGCCGCAACAGGGGAGGCACTGAAGCTTTCTTT.

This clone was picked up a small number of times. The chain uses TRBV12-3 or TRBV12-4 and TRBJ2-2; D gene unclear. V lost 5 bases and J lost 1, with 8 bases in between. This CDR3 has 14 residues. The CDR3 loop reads CASSQDGNTGELFF. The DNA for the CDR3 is TGTGCCAGCAGTCAGGACGGGAACACCGGGGAGCTGTTTTTT.

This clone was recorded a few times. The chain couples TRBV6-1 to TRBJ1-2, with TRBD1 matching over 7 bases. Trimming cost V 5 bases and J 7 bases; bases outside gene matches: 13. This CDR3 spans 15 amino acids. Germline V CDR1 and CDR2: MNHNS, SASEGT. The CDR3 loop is CASSNTGEGNRGYTF. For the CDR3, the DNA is TGTGCCAGCAGTAATACAGGGGAGGGTAATCGTGGCTACACCTTC.

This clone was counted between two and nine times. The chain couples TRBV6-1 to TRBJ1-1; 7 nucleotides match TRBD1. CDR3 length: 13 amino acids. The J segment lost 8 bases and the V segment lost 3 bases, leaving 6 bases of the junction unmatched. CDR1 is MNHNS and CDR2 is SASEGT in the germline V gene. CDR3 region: CASSDPPGGEAFF. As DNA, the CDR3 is TGTGCCAGCAGTGATCCGCCAGGGGGAGAAGCTTTCTTT.

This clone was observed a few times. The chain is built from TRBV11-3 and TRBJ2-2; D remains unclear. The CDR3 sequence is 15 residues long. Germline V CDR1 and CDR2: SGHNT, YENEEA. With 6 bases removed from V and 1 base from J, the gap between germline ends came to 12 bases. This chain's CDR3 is CASSDGQVNTGELFF. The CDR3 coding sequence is TGTGCCAGCAGTGATGGGCAGGTGAACACCGGGGAGCTGTTTTTT. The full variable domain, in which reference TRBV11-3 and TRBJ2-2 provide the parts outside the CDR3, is EAGVVQSPRYKIIEKKQPVAFWCNPISGHNTLYWYLQNLGQGPELLIRYENEEAVDDSQLPKDRFSAERLKGVDSTLKIQPAELGDSAVYLCASSDGQVNTGELFFGEGSRLTVL.

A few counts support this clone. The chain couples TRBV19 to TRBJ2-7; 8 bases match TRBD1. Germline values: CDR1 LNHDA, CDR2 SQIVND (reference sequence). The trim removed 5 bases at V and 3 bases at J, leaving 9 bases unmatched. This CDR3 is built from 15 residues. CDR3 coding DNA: TGTGCCAGTAGTCGACCAGGACAGGGTGGCTACGAGCAGTACTTC. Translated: CASSRPGQGGYEQYF.

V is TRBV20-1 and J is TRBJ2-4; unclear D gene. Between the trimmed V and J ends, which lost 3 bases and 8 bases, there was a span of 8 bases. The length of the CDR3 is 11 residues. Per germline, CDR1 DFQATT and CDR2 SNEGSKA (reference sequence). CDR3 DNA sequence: TGCAGTGCTAGGGTCTCTGACATTCAGTACTTC. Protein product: CSARVSDIQYF.

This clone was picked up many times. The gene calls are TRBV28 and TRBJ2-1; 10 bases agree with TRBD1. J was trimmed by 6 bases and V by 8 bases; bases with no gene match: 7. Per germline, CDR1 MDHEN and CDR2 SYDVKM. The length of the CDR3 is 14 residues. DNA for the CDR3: TGTGCCAGCTCCTCATGGACAGGGGGCAATGAGCAGTTCTTC. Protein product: CASSSWTGGNEQFF.

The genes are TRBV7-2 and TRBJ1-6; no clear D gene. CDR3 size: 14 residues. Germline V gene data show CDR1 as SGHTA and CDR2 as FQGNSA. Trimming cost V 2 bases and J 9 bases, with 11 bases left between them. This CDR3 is CASSLTLGLSPLHF. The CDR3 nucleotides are TGTGCCAGCAGCTTAACCCTAGGACTTTCACCCCTCCACTTT.

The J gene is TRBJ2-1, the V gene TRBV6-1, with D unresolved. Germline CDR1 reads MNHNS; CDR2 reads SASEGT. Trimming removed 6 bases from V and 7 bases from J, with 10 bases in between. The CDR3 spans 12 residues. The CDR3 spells CASSLLVNEQFF. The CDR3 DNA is TGTGCCAGCAGCCTATTAGTGAATGAGCAGTTCTTC.

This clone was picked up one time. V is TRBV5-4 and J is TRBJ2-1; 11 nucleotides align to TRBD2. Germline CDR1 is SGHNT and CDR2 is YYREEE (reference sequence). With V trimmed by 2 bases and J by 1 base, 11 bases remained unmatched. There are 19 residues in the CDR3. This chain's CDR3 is CASSFIILAGDRSYNEQFF. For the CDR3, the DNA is TGTGCCAGCAGCTTTATCATACTAGCGGGAGATCGTTCCTACAATGAGCAGTTCTTC.

CDR3 DNA sequence: TGTGCCAGCAGAGGCCCAGCGGGAGGTGCTACGCAGTATTTT. It encodes CASRGPAGGATQYF. The J gene is TRBJ2-3, the V gene TRBV6-2 or TRBV6-3; the match to TRBD2 covers 9 bases. Germline loops: CDR1 MNHEY, CDR2 SVGEGT. V was clipped by 6 bases and J by 8 bases; unmatched bases: 9. The CDR3 runs 14 residues.

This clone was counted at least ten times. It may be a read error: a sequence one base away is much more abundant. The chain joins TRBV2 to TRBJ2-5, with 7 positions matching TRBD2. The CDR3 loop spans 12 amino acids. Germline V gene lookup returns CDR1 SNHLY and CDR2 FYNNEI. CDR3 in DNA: TGTGCCTGCAGTGAAATCGACTGGGGGAGGGACTTC. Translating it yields CACSEIDWGRDF. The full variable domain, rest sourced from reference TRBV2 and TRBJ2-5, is EPEVTQTPSHQVTQMGQEVILRCVPISNHLYFYWYRQILGQKVEFLVSFYNNEISEKSEIFDDQFSVERPDGSNFTLKIRSTKLEDSAMYFCACSEIDWGRDFGPGTRLLVL.

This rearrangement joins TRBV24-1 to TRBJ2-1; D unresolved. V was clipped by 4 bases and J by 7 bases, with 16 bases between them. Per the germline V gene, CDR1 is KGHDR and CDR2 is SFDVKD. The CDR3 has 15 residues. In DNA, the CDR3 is TGTGCCACCAGTGACGCGGACGACCCGGCGAATGAGCAGTTCTTC. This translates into CATSDADDPANEQFF.

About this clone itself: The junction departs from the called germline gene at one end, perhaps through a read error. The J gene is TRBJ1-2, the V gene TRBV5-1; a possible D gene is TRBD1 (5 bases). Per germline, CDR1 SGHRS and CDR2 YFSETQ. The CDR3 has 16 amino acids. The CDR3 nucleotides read TGCACCAGCAGCCCTGTTGGGGGTCTACCTGGGGATGGCCACACCTTC. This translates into CTSSPVGGLPGDGHTF. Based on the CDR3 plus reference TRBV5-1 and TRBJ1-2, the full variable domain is KAGVTQTPRYLIKTRGQQVTLSCSPISGHRSVSWYQQTPGQGLQFLFEYFSETQRNKGNFPGRFSGRQFSNSRSEMNVSTLELGDSALYLCTSSPVGGLPGDGHTFGSGTRLTVV.

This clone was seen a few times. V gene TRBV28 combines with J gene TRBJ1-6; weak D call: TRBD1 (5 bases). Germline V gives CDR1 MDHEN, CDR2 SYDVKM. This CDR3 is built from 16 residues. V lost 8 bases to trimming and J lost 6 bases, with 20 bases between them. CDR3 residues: CASPEGRGLVNSPLHF. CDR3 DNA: TGTGCCAGCCCAGAGGGTAGGGGTCTGGTTAATTCACCCCTCCACTTT.

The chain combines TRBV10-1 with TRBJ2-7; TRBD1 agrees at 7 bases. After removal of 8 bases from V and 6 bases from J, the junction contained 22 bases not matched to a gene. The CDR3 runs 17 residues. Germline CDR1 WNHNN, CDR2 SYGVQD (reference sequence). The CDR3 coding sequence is TGCGCCAGCCGGGTAGGGGGCCCTGTCCCACGTAAAGGCGAGCAGTACTTC. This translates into CASRVGGPVPRKGEQYF.